Detailed here is one TCR beta chain. This receptor's antigen is unknown. It may be a read error: a sequence one base away is much more abundant. The missing conserved phenylalanine or tryptophan at the end of this CDR3 makes a read error likely. A patient counted as having stable Graves' hyperthyroidism if no progression to ophthalmopathy occurred over 18 months of follow-up. Hyperthyroidism patients were newly diagnosed, had a disease duration of under 2 months, and were aged 18 to 65 years. Patients with uncontrolled infections, other autoimmune diseases, pregnancy or lactation were excluded. Diagnoses relied on clinical symptoms, serum thyroxine and TRAb, thyroid ultrasound and orbital computed tomography. PBMCs were separated from 7.5 to 10 ml of fresh peripheral blood using Ficoll-Paque density gradient centrifugation. Total RNA was extracted with Trizol reagent, and quality was checked on an Agilent 2100 Bioanalyzer.

These data are taken from a study of T cells in Graves' hyperthyroidism and ophthalmopathy (dated by TCRdb to the late 2010s). Broadly, across the study: Peripheral blood was collected at initial diagnosis, before any treatment. A discovery cohort of fewer than 110 patients, about 40 with Graves' ophthalmopathy and more than 55 with stable Graves' hyperthyroidism, was used to find distinguishing TCR V-J signatures. Prospective prediction of ophthalmopathy was tested in an independent validation cohort consisting of roughly 20 hyperthyroidism patients and more than 15 patients who later progressed to ophthalmopathy. The 95 to 100 discovery patients were divided at random into training and test sets in a 7:3 ratio. Thyroid tissue and blood T-cell repertoires from six Graves' hyperthyroidism patients were also compared in the study. After blood sampling, hyperthyroidism patients were treated with methimazole at a starting dose of 30 mg daily, and ophthalmopathy patients were treated with high-dose intravenous methylprednisolone. TCR Vbeta CDR3 sequencing of 120 to 150 peripheral blood samples (over 40 ophthalmopathy, 75 or so hyperthyroidism and some 17 progressor patients) is reported in the paper.

The TCR beta CDR3 regions were amplified from RNA transcripts. The first round of RT-PCR for the TCR CDR3 was performed with the HTBI primer set and the Qiagen OneStep RT-PCR kit. A second multiplex PCR round built the libraries, followed by size selection and purification. The libraries were sequenced on an Illumina HiSeq2000 using paired-end 100 bp reads. In the authors' own workflow: SOAPnuke was used to process the raw data, with reads discarded if the reads contained adapters or uncalled bases, had a mean Phred below 15, or lacked an exact constant-primer or identifier match. High-quality paired reads were merged using COPE v1.2.5, and each unique nucleotide sequence was defined as a clonotype. MiTCR v1.1 was used to align clonotypes to the IMGT TRBV, TRBD and TRBJ reference segments. The analysis included only V-J combinations with a frequency above 0.0001, which together covered approximately 99% of the repertoires. The TCS score was defined as F50 (clonal expansion) divided by E x V (chaos), with BLOSUM62-based TCRdist calculated between CDR3 peptides within each V-J. Welch's t-statistics and random forest reduced 500 to 650 V-J features to roughly 13, which were used in a naive Bayes classifier (R e1071). The public reads were reanalyzed by TCRdb: fastp trimming at Q25, MiXCR alignment, in-frame beta chains only. One record per CDR3 amino acid sequence lists the most common genes and DNA. TCRdb's processing, not the authors', yielded these V and J calls. This sample gives about 92,000 distinct CDR3 sequences in total; about half of them show up just once. Around 27% of the sample is held by the ten biggest clonotypes.

What the research found in general, with its limitations: Ophthalmopathy was separated from stable hyperthyroidism by a 13 V-J signature model, with 85% to 90% sensitivity and about 81% specificity obtained in cross-validation and 80%/75% obtained in testing. In validation, progression to ophthalmopathy was predicted by the model with around 71% sensitivity and roughly 76% specificity, a median of 6.5 months before onset. No statistical method was used to fix the sample size in advance, and group allocation was not hidden from the investigators. Most expanded thyroid clonotypes (frequency above 0.001) were also found in blood, which suggests that blood repertoires may mirror thyroid immune responses.

Based on the germline V gene, the CDR1 and CDR2 sequences are MGHRA and YSYEKL. V loses 2 bases of germline sequence and J loses 6 bases, and the interval between the two ends is 11 bases. Ends included, the CDR3 has 14 residues. Kept here is only the CDR3 DNA, which spans 42 bases and is read in frame from base 1. The clonotype originates from a woman aged 40 to 55 with Graves' hyperthyroidism. The chain uses TRBV4-1 and TRBJ1-5; TRBD1 is perhaps the D gene, given 5 matching bases. The sequenced material came from blood. The CDR3 protein sequence reads: CASSQRRGTQPQHL. The sequenced DNA: TGCGCCAGCAGCCAAAGGAGGGGTACTCAGCCCCAGCATCTT.